These 21 T cell receptor beta chains share one sample of origin, sequenced in a study of cytomegalovirus exposure and HLA in healthy donors. With 60 Vbeta and 13 Jbeta primers, the PCR was carried out. Produced via immunoSEQ multiplex PCR; TCRdb's table is partial and in-frame only. The sample consists of 170,000 or so clones, roughly 78% of them appearing once. Sequenced: PBMCs. The receptors originated from a woman aged 45-65 years in good health and CMV-seropositive.

The chain carries TRBV19 and TRBJ2-3, with TRBD2 matching 11 bases. The CDR3 covers 15 residues. Trimming at V came to 3 bases and at J to 5 bases, leaving 4 bases not matched to a gene. Germline-derived CDR1 and CDR2 are LNHDA and SQIVND (reference sequence). The CDR3, as DNA: TGTGCCAGTAGTATCGGACTAGCGGGTCTAGATACGCAGTATTTT. It translates to CASSIGLAGLDTQYF. The complete variable domain, with remaining parts taken from reference TRBV19 and TRBJ2-3, reads DGGITQSPKYLFRKEGQNVTLSCEQNLNHDAMYWYRQDPGQGLRLIYYSQIVNDFQKGDIAEGYSVSREKKESFPLTVTSAQKNPTAFYLCASSIGLAGLDTQYFGPGTRLTVL.

This clone was seen a handful of times. The rearrangement links TRBV9 to TRBJ2-2, with TRBD2 matching over 9 bases. Germline V gene sequence: CDR1 SGDLS, CDR2 YYNGEE. The CDR3 totals 19 residues. V lost 2 bases and J lost 4; bases outside the gene matches: 15. For the CDR3, the DNA is TGTGCCAGCAGCGTGGCCCCTCCCGGGACTAGCCCTTCCACCGGGGAGCTGTTTTTT. It encodes CASSVAPPGTSPSTGELFF.

The chain employs TRBV6-6 and TRBJ1-1, with D perhaps matching TRBD1 (5 bases). CDR1 and CDR2 from the germline V gene are MNHNY and SVGAGI (reference sequence). CDR3 length equals 13 residues. The V end lost 5 bases, the J end lost 4 bases, and 11 bases lay between the germline ends. In nucleotides, the CDR3 is TGTGCCAGCAGTCCCCAGGGCGGCACTGAAGCTTTCTTT. It codes for CASSPQGGTEAFF.

The rearrangement links TRBV13 to TRBJ1-5; D is undetermined. CDR1 PRHDT and CDR2 FYEKMQ come from the germline V gene (reference sequence). The V and J ends lost 10 bases and 2 bases respectively, with 9 bases between them. The CDR3 loop spans 12 amino acids. The CDR3 spells CATSVGNQPQHF. The CDR3 DNA reads TGTGCCACCTCGGTGGGCAATCAGCCCCAGCATTTT.

V and J are TRBV14 and TRBJ1-6; the match to TRBD1 covers 7 bases. Germline V gene sequence: CDR1 SGHDN, CDR2 FVKESK. The CDR3 has 18 residues. With 3 bases clipped from V and 7 bases from J, the junction kept 15 bases outside the gene matches. This CDR3 reads CASSQVRTGSHWNSPLHF. The CDR3 DNA reads as TGTGCCAGCAGCCAGGTCAGGACAGGATCCCATTGGAATTCACCCCTCCACTTT.

This clone was picked up one time. The CDR3 reads CAWSVRGVNTEAFF. The CDR3 bases are TGTGCCTGGAGTGTACGGGGGGTGAACACTGAAGCTTTCTTT. The chain couples TRBV30 to TRBJ1-1; the D gene is possibly TRBD1 (5 bases). From germline, CDR1 is GTSNPN and CDR2 SVGIG (reference sequence). The CDR3 consists of 14 residues. V lost 0 bases and J lost 0, with 8 bases in between.

The rearrangement joins TRBV5-6 to TRBJ1-3; 9 nucleotides agree with TRBD1. The CDR3 covers 18 residues. J lost 1 base, V lost 6 bases, and 14 bases had no gene match. Germline V gene sequence: CDR1 SGHDT, CDR2 YYEEEE. The CDR3 DNA reads as TGTGCCAGCACCTACCCGAACAGGGGGCCAGAATCTGGAAACACCATATATTTT. Translated, it gives CASTYPNRGPESGNTIYF.

The sample holds a few counts of this clone. This chain uses TRBV7-8 with TRBJ1-3; D gene ambiguous. Germline loops: CDR1 SGHVS, CDR2 FQNEAQ. The V and J ends lost 1 base and 0 bases respectively, with 13 bases between them. The CDR3 has 17 residues. The CDR3 sequence is CASSLEGETFSGNTIYF. The CDR3 nucleotides are TGTGCCAGCAGCTTAGAGGGAGAAACCTTCTCTGGAAACACCATATATTTT.

This clone was seen only a few times. This sequence joins TRBV2 and TRBJ2-1; D not certain. Trimming stripped 6 bases from V and 8 bases from J, with 14 bases between. This CDR3 comprises 13 residues. Per the germline V gene, CDR1 is SNHLY and CDR2 is FYNNEI. DNA for the CDR3: TGTGCCAGCAGGGAGAATTTGGTCTATGAGCAGTTCTTC. Its protein product is CASRENLVYEQFF.

The V call is TRBV12-5, the J call TRBJ2-1, with 9 bases aligning to TRBD2. This CDR3 has 16 residues. V was pared by 1 base and J by 11 bases, with 12 bases of the junction left unmatched. In germline, CDR1 is LGHNT, CDR2 FRNRAP. CDR3 sequence reads: CASGLAPGLAAAKQFF. The CDR3 bases are TGTGCTAGTGGTTTGGCTCCGGGACTAGCCGCCGCCAAGCAGTTCTTC. The entire variable domain, with the rest obtained from reference TRBV12-5 and TRBJ2-1, is as follows: DARVTQTPRHKVTEMGQEVTMRCQPILGHNTVFWYRQTMMQGLELLAYFRNRAPLDDSGMPKDRFSAEMPDATLATLKIQPSEPRDSAVYFCASGLAPGLAAAKQFFGPGTRLTVL.

The chain links TRBV18 to TRBJ2-2, with D perhaps TRBD1 (6 bases). The CDR3 sequence is 14 residues long. Germline CDR1 reads KGHSH; CDR2 reads LQKENI. V was cut by 4 bases and J by 2 bases, with 8 bases left in between. The CDR3 DNA is TGTGCCAGCTCACGGACAGACAACACCGGGGAGCTGTTTTTT. Translation gives CASSRTDNTGELFF.

This clone has only a few counts. The V call is TRBV7-2, the J call TRBJ1-2, with 11 positions matching TRBD1. The CDR3 spans 15 residues. Germline CDR1 is SGHTA and CDR2 is FQGNSA. V shed 3 bases, J shed 8 bases, and the junction held 8 bases outside the gene matches. The CDR3 sequence: CASSFGQGAGEGYTF. The CDR3 DNA reads as TGTGCCAGCAGCTTTGGACAGGGGGCAGGGGAGGGCTACACCTTC.

This chain joins TRBV9 and TRBJ1-2; 7 bases fit TRBD1. The CDR3 loop spans 15 amino acids. After removal of 4 bases from V and 0 bases from J, the junction contained 6 bases not matched to a gene. Looked up from germline, CDR1 is SGDLS and CDR2 is YYNGEE. CDR3 bases: TGTGCCAGCAGCAACTGGGACAGCCCTAACTATGGCTACACCTTC. Its protein product is CASSNWDSPNYGYTF.

Remarks on this clone: Other nucleotide sequences in the sample specify the same CDR3. The rearrangement uses TRBV27 and TRBJ1-3; D unresolved. The CDR3 totals 13 residues. Germline CDR1 and CDR2: MNHEY and SMNVEV (reference sequence). With 3 bases removed from V and 2 bases from J, the gap between germline ends came to 5 bases. The DNA for the CDR3 is TGTGCCAGCAGTTTGAGTCCTGGAAACACCATATATTTT. It codes for CASSLSPGNTIYF.

As DNA, the CDR3 is TGCAGCGTCGAACCGGGGGGGGCCACTGAAGCTTTCTTT. Its protein product is CSVEPGGATEAFF. This chain joins TRBV29-1 and TRBJ1-1; tentatively, D is TRBD1 (6 bases). Trimming removed 6 bases from V and 4 bases from J, with 15 bases in between. The CDR3 contains 13 residues. Germline loops: CDR1 SQVTM, CDR2 ANQGSEA.

This clone was counted only a few times. Distinct nucleotide sequences in the sample also encode this CDR3. V usage is TRBV5-8 and J usage is TRBJ1-1; 8 bases agree with TRBD1. This CDR3 has 15 amino acids. The germline gives CDR1 SGHTS, CDR2 YDEGEE. Trimming took 5 bases from V and 1 from J; bases not matched to a gene: 7. This CDR3 is CASRQDRVRNTEAFF. The CDR3 nucleotides read TGTGCCAGCAGGCAGGACAGGGTACGGAACACTGAAGCTTTCTTT.

The V gene is TRBV7-9, the J gene TRBJ2-7; D call uncertain. Germline CDR1 SEHNR, CDR2 FQNEAQ (reference sequence). CDR3 size: 14 residues. V lost 4 bases to trimming and J lost 3 bases, with 13 bases between them. The chain's CDR3 is CASSSPRYGYEQYF. The CDR3 DNA reads as TGTGCCAGCAGCTCACCCCGGTACGGCTACGAGCAGTACTTC.

This clone was counted only a few times. This chain connects TRBV2 to TRBJ2-1, with D possibly matching TRBD2 (7 bases). Germline CDR1 and CDR2: SNHLY and FYNNEI. CDR3 length: 14 amino acids. Trimming stripped 4 bases from V and 9 bases from J, with 16 bases between. The CDR3 DNA reads TGTGCCAGCAGTGTTGTTGGGGGGGCGGGTGAGCAGTTCTTC. Protein product: CASSVVGGAGEQFF.

This clone has a handful of counts. The chain carries TRBV27 and TRBJ1-5; no firm D call. Germline-derived CDR1 and CDR2 are MNHEY and SMNVEV (reference sequence). There are 16 residues in the CDR3. Trimming took 6 bases from V and 2 from J, leaving 17 bases between them. The CDR3 nucleotides are TGTGCCAGCAGGAAAGTCGGACCGGAGGGCAATCAGCCCCAGCATTTT. Its protein is CASRKVGPEGNQPQHF.

V gene TRBV6-5 combines with J gene TRBJ2-7; TRBD1 matches at 7 bases. The germline V gene has CDR1 MNHEY and CDR2 SVGAGI. V dropped 0 bases and J dropped 5; count of bases not matched to a gene: 7. This CDR3 has 15 amino acids. CDR3 sequence reads: CASSYSRQGVNEQYF. The CDR3 bases are TGTGCCAGCAGTTACTCGAGGCAGGGGGTAAACGAGCAGTACTTC.

V gene TRBV15 combines with J gene TRBJ1-5, with no clear D. The CDR3 runs 13 residues. CDR1 LNHNV and CDR2 YYDKDF come from the germline V gene (reference sequence). V was clipped by 1 base and J by 7 bases, with 8 bases between them. The CDR3 reads CATSRGAGQPQHF. In DNA form, the CDR3 reads TGTGCCACCAGCAGAGGAGCAGGCCAGCCCCAGCATTTT.